These 26 T cell receptor beta chains came from one sample sequenced in a study of blood T cell repertoires in COVID-19. TCRdb's copy holds only in-frame clones and misses some; the assay was immunoSEQ multiplex PCR. The table shows about 350,000 clones, with 87% occurring only once. The source material was PBMCs or T cells enriched from blood (not recorded which). Every receptor here comes from a woman younger than 45 who had recovered from COVID-19.

V gene TRBV27 combines with J gene TRBJ2-5, with D possibly being TRBD1 (6 bases). This CDR3 has 15 amino acids. V lost 3 bases and J lost 2, with 13 bases in between. The V gene's germline CDR1 is MNHEY and CDR2 SMNVEV (reference sequence). In nucleotides, the CDR3 is TGTGCCAGCAGTTTTTCCCGTCAGGGGCAAGAGACCCAGTACTTC. Translated, it gives CASSFSRQGQETQYF.

V is TRBV27 and J is TRBJ1-2, with a tentative D call TRBD1 (5 bases). Trimming cost V 3 bases and J 4 bases, with 9 bases left between them. From germline, CDR1 is MNHEY and CDR2 SMNVEV (reference sequence). The CDR3 is made up of 13 amino acids. CDR3 sequence reads: CASSFRGGYGYTF. The CDR3 DNA is TGTGCCAGCAGTTTTAGGGGTGGCTATGGCTACACCTTC.

This chain connects TRBV25-1 to TRBJ2-5; possible D gene TRBD1, 5 bases. Trimming pared 3 bases from V and 6 bases from J, leaving 8 bases between. CDR1 is MGHDK and CDR2 is SYGVNS in the germline V gene. The CDR3 runs 12 residues. The chain's CDR3 is CASSDRAQTQYF. Here the CDR3 DNA reads TGTGCCAGCAGTGACAGGGCTCAGACCCAGTACTTC.

The chain couples TRBV6-5 to TRBJ1-2, with TRBD1 matching over 9 bases. V shed 2 bases and J 2 bases; nucleotides not matched to a gene: 6. Germline values: CDR1 MNHEY, CDR2 SVGAGI. CDR3 length: 16 amino acids. The CDR3 DNA reads TGTGCCAGCAGTTACACATTACAGGGGGCAAACTATGGCTACACCTTC. Translating gives CASSYTLQGANYGYTF.

The chain couples TRBV7-2 to TRBJ2-7, with 13 bases that match TRBD2. J lost 2 bases, V lost 1 base, and 2 bases had no gene match. CDR1 SGHTA and CDR2 FQGNSA come from the germline V gene. This CDR3 region has 16 residues. CDR3 bases: TGTGCCAGCAGCTTAGGGGGGACTAGCGGGACCTACGAGCAGTACTTC. Encoded protein: CASSLGGTSGTYEQYF.

This clone was seen only a few times. The rearrangement links TRBV2 to TRBJ2-7; no firm D call. This CDR3 is 12 amino acids long. Between the trimmed V and J ends, which lost 4 bases and 2 bases, there was a span of 6 bases. The germline V gene has CDR1 SNHLY and CDR2 FYNNEI. CDR3 sequence: CASSGSAYEQYF. CDR3 nucleotide sequence: TGTGCCAGCAGTGGTTCGGCCTACGAGCAGTACTTC.

This chain connects TRBV19 to TRBJ2-3; D remains ambiguous. This CDR3 is built from 14 residues. Trimming pared 3 bases from V and 0 bases from J, leaving 7 bases between. Germline V lookup: CDR1 LNHDA, CDR2 SQIVND (reference sequence). The chain's CDR3 is CASSIMTSTDTQYF. CDR3 coding DNA: TGTGCCAGTAGTATTATGACTAGCACAGATACGCAGTATTTT.

The rearrangement links TRBV3-1 (or the pseudogene TRBV3-2) to TRBJ1-2, with unresolved D. V was shortened by 1 base and J by 2 bases, with 14 bases between the two germline ends. Germline assignment: CDR1 LGHDT and CDR2 YNNKEL (reference sequence). The CDR3 spans 16 residues. The CDR3 loop is CASSQGRGVANYGYTF. CDR3 nucleotides: TGTGCCAGCAGCCAAGGACGCGGGGTTGCGAACTATGGCTACACCTTC.

V usage is TRBV12-3 or TRBV12-4 and J usage is TRBJ1-5; D unclear. The CDR3 is 13 residues long. Deletions cut 3 bases from V and 10 bases from J, with 13 bases between. CDR3 nucleotide sequence: TGTGCCAGCAGTTTGGGCGGACCGGGACCCCAGCATTTT. This gives the protein CASSLGGPGPQHF.

The table lists this clone with a few counts. The gene calls are TRBV5-6 and TRBJ2-7; D unclear. This CDR3 has 13 amino acids. The germline V gene has CDR1 SGHDT and CDR2 YYEEEE. The V gene lost 6 bases and the J gene lost 2 bases, with 12 bases spanning the gap. CDR3 protein: CASTGRQPYEQYF. CDR3 nucleotide sequence: TGTGCCAGCACAGGAAGGCAGCCCTACGAGCAGTACTTC.

The V gene is TRBV6-4, the J gene TRBJ2-2, with D possibly matching TRBD2 (6 bases). V gave up 0 bases and J gave up 3 bases, with 11 bases separating them. Germline V CDR1 and CDR2: MRHNA, SNTAGT. The length of the CDR3 is 16 residues. The CDR3 is CASSDSKVADTGELFF. The CDR3 DNA is TGTGCCAGCAGTGACTCGAAGGTAGCGGACACCGGGGAGCTGTTTTTT.

The chain combines TRBV28 with TRBJ2-7; 10 bases match TRBD2. This CDR3 region has 15 residues. In germline, CDR1 is MDHEN, CDR2 SYDVKM. The junction had 10 bases not matched to a gene; V was cut back by 5 bases and J by 6 bases. CDR3: CASSPIAGGYGEQYF. The CDR3 region has the DNA TGTGCCAGCAGTCCGATAGCGGGGGGTTACGGCGAGCAGTACTTC.

This chain joins TRBV6-5 and TRBJ1-2; a possible D gene is TRBD1 (5 bases). Trimming stripped 4 bases from V and 1 base from J, with 10 bases between. This CDR3 has 14 amino acids. Germline V CDR1 and CDR2: MNHEY, SVGAGI. The CDR3 sequence is CASSSLGGNYGYTF. CDR3 sequence (DNA): TGTGCCAGCAGTTCTCTCGGGGGTAACTATGGCTACACCTTC.

This clone was counted a single time. The chain joins TRBV5-8 to TRBJ2-1, with a weak D call TRBD2 (6 bases). The CDR3 runs 16 residues. Germline V lookup: CDR1 SGHTS, CDR2 YDEGEE. V gave up 3 bases and J gave up 4 bases, with 17 bases separating them. The CDR3 reads CASSWSGLSLYNEQFF. In DNA, the CDR3 is TGTGCCAGCAGCTGGAGCGGGTTAAGTCTGTACAATGAGCAGTTCTTC.

The chain combines TRBV4-1 with TRBJ1-4; possibly TRBD1 for D (6 bases). This CDR3 contains 16 residues. Trimming shortened V by 0 bases and J by 8 bases, and 16 bases separated the two germline ends. The germline V gene has CDR1 MGHRA and CDR2 YSYEKL. CDR3 residues: CASSQDWTTGDEKLFF. As DNA, the CDR3 is TGCGCCAGCAGCCAAGATTGGACGACAGGAGACGAAAAACTGTTTTTT.

The rearrangement links TRBV4-1 to TRBJ2-7; 12 bases line up with TRBD2. The CDR3 spans 15 residues. Germline V gene data show CDR1 as MGHRA and CDR2 as YSYEKL. The trim removed 4 bases at V and 4 bases at J, leaving 5 bases unmatched. The CDR3 region is CASSLRLAGEYEQYF. For the CDR3, the DNA is TGCGCCAGCAGCCTCAGACTAGCGGGAGAATACGAGCAGTACTTC.

The chain joins TRBV7-2 to TRBJ2-1, with a tentative D call TRBD2 (5 bases). CDR1 and CDR2 from the germline V gene are SGHTA and FQGNSA. This CDR3 is 16 amino acids long. The V end lost 5 bases, the J end lost 0 bases, and 14 bases lay between the germline ends. This chain's CDR3 is CASSSPAVSSYNEQFF. CDR3 coding DNA: TGTGCCAGCAGCAGCCCAGCGGTAAGCTCCTACAATGAGCAGTTCTTC.

The chain has TRBV12-5 and TRBJ2-5; the match to TRBD2 covers 15 bases. The CDR3 runs to 18 residues. CDR1 is LGHNT, CDR2 FRNRAP, per germline. Trimming at V came to 5 bases and at J to 5 bases, leaving 12 bases not matched to a gene. The CDR3 region is CASGPSGLAGGYVETQYF. CDR3 nucleotides: TGTGCTAGTGGTCCCTCGGGACTAGCGGGGGGTTATGTCGAGACCCAGTACTTC.

The rearrangement joins TRBV6-2 or TRBV6-3 to TRBJ1-1; 7 positions agree with TRBD1. The germline CDR1 and CDR2 sequences are MNHEY and SVGEGT. This CDR3 is 13 amino acids long. Trimming cost V 5 bases and J 7 bases; bases outside gene matches: 7. CDR3: CASSIRGFNEAFF. CDR3 bases: TGTGCCAGCAGTATCAGGGGGTTTAATGAAGCTTTCTTT.

This sequence joins TRBV4-2 and TRBJ2-3; D is perhaps TRBD2 (6 bases). The V end lost 1 base, the J end lost 4 bases, and 12 bases lay between the germline ends. The CDR3 is 15 amino acids. Germline V gene data show CDR1 as LGHNA and CDR2 as YNFKEQ. CDR3 protein: CASSQASGEADTQYF. The CDR3 DNA sequence: TGTGCCAGCAGCCAAGCGTCGGGAGAGGCAGATACGCAGTATTTT.

The chain has TRBV9 and TRBJ2-4; 8 positions match TRBD2. Germline V gene sequence: CDR1 SGDLS, CDR2 YYNGEE. This CDR3 is 16 amino acids long. Trimming cost V 3 bases and J 3 bases; bases outside gene matches: 8. This chain's CDR3 is CASSGGSGADKNIQYF. As DNA, the CDR3 is TGTGCCAGCAGCGGTGGTAGCGGGGCCGACAAAAACATTCAGTACTTC.

The CDR3 region has the DNA TGTGCCAGCAGCAAACATTCAGGGGACGGGAGGGACTGGGAGCAGTACTTC. Its translation is CASSKHSGDGRDWEQYF. The chain has TRBV7-9 and TRBJ2-7, with 8 bases aligning to TRBD2. This CDR3 comprises 17 residues. Germline-derived CDR1 and CDR2 are SEHNR and FQNEAQ (reference sequence). Germline trimming cut 5 bases from V and 7 bases from J; bases unmatched to any gene: 19.

The V gene is TRBV28, the J gene TRBJ1-1; 9 bases are shared with TRBD1. CDR1 is MDHEN, CDR2 SYDVKM, per germline. V lost 5 bases, J lost 3 bases, and 10 bases stayed unmatched. The CDR3 consists of 16 residues. CDR3 nucleotides: TGTGCCAGCAGTCGTTACTCCGGGACAGGGTACACTGAAGCTTTCTTT. It yields the protein CASSRYSGTGYTEAFF.

The chain uses TRBV27 and TRBJ1-2; D gene ambiguous. The V gene lost 6 bases and the J gene lost 3 bases, with 14 bases spanning the gap. This CDR3 spans 14 amino acids. In germline, CDR1 is MNHEY, CDR2 SMNVEV (reference sequence). CDR3 in DNA: TGTGCCAGCAGCACGGGGAAGGCACACTATGGCTACACCTTC. Translation gives CASSTGKAHYGYTF.

Here the CDR3 DNA reads TGTGCCAGCAGTAAAAAGGGACAGGGGAACTACGAGCAGTACTTC. Amino acid sequence: CASSKKGQGNYEQYF. The chain is built from TRBV2 and TRBJ2-7; 10 nucleotides align to TRBD1. From germline, CDR1 is SNHLY and CDR2 FYNNEI. The CDR3 runs 15 residues. With V trimmed by 5 bases and J by 3 bases, 7 bases remained unmatched.

The rearrangement joins TRBV5-1 to TRBJ1-2, with TRBD1 as a possible D gene (5 bases). The CDR3 is made up of 15 amino acids. Germline-derived CDR1 and CDR2 are SGHRS and YFSETQ. Trimming left V 1 base short and J 3 bases short, with 13 bases between. As DNA, the CDR3 is TGCGCCAGCAGCTTGTTAAGGGGCGCGGACTATGGCTACACCTTC. Its protein product is CASSLLRGADYGYTF.